The present entry profiles one TCR beta chain with its context. This clone has only one observation. The antigen it binds to is not known. Base qualities are not at hand, and no much larger clone is one base apart. The cohort comprised fewer than 750 healthy bone marrow donors. Cohort members were all nominally healthy when sampled, although unrecorded immune exposures were likely present. The donor was CMV seronegative and was included in the group of 352 seronegative cohort members. A peripheral blood sample was collected from each donor, and TCR beta sequencing was performed on peripheral blood mononuclear cells. The Qiagen DNeasy Blood Extraction Kit was used to extract genomic DNA from the blood cell samples. The data were obtained in a study of cytomegalovirus exposure and HLA in healthy donors (TCRdb year 2017). Concerning the study at large: An earlier analysis of around 600 of the donors reported 250 to 300 Gb of sequence data and roughly 100 million unique TCR beta sequences from about 179 million T cells. An early release covering roughly 640 HLA-typed donors comprised about 300 gigabases of sequencing data and around 85 million unique TCR sequences. Among the roughly 400 genotyped donors, around 81% belonged to the genetic ancestry cluster associated with self-reported Caucasian donors. The study was designed to test whether signatures of past pathogen exposure could be identified by cataloging public T cell receptors. The study profiled the T cell repertoires of 500 to 800 subjects by immunosequencing and related them to cytomegalovirus serostatus. Besides the first cohort of 500 to 700 subjects, a separate validation cohort made up of 120 different subjects was used. High-throughput TCR immunosequencing, statistical association of individual TCRs with disease status, and machine learning were combined to predict cytomegalovirus infection status. To study patterns of TCR occurrence, a later analysis re-analyzed previously published TCR beta repertoires from several hundred donors and added high-resolution HLA genotyping. In the later analysis, no new phenotypic data were used to find candidate immune exposures; instead, reliance was placed on TCR beta sequences and their occurrence across donors. In an earlier analysis of 500 to 650 of the donors, high-throughput TCR beta sequencing was used to judge whether each TCR beta V gene segment behaved as functional or pseudogenic. Donor age, sex, ethnicity and CMV serostatus were collected together with the repertoire data. A later genetic analysis took genome-wide SNP genotypes for about 55% of the 666 donors and used that subset as a discovery cohort. Every discovery cohort repertoire had been produced on one sequencing platform. Both class I and class II loci were covered by HLA typing, at four-digit resolution. The number of donors typed differed by locus, with about 620-630 for A, B, C, DRB1 and DQB1, around 520 for DQA1, 600 to 610 for DPA1, and over 400 for DPB1. Because of strong linkage in the cohort, roughly five DR-DQ haplotypes were treated as single units for association and clustering. Among around 400 genotyped donors of the cohort, an average of approximately 230,000 unique TCR beta nucleotide sequences were sequenced per donor, around 20% of them non-productive. Results and caveats for the whole study, not just this receptor: It was suggested by the authors that the approach could potentially be generalized to other disease states and immunological phenotypes. A later analysis associated about 18,000 TCR beta sequences with specific HLA alleles at a false discovery rate of 0.05. A further reported finding was that TCR beta sequences accurately predicted the HLA-A and HLA-B alleles for most subjects in the first cohort. Because some donors lacked HLA typing at each locus, the association tests relied only on the typed subset. When HLA alleles, especially DR and DQ, strongly co-occurred, TCR associations were difficult to assign to individual alleles. Because the 87-base-pair reads could not distinguish some IMGT-functional V segments, including TRBV6-2 and TRBV6-3, those segments were excluded. Most TCR sequences were observed very rarely across donors, whereas some public TCRs were present in many individuals. Several of the top co-occurrence clusters appeared to be linked to parvovirus B19, influenza, CMV and Epstein-Barr virus, according to a later analysis. The earlier analysis of about 600 of the donors excluded 15 to 20 rarely observed V segments, including chromosome 9 orphons, because counts were too low. Roughly uniform sequencing depth across donors was assumed in presence/absence analyses, although this assumption may not hold. In a later analysis, the rate of TCR association differed among HLA loci, with DRB1 alleles having the most associated TCRs and HLA-C alleles having the fewest. Correlated functional status among segregating V segments might be attributable to linkage disequilibrium, but an unknown experimental factor could not be ruled out. A few of the identified cytomegalovirus-associated TCR beta chains were confirmed in vitro to be specific for cytomegalovirus antigens. The classifier was reported to diagnose cytomegalovirus status with high specificity and sensitivity in both the original cohort and the validation cohort. V-gene and J-gene trimming of TCR beta chains was associated with a missense DCLRE1C variant in a later genetic analysis, and the association was replicated in an independent cohort. Immune exposure information for the cohort was limited to CMV serostatus. According to a later genetic analysis, donors in an Asian-associated ancestry cluster had fewer N-insertions in productive TCRs than the approximately 630-donor mean. In the study, some 160 TCR beta chains were listed as associated with cytomegalovirus. Broadly in line with IMGT annotations, most TCR beta V segments showed up in productive rearrangements about 87% or about 30% of the time in an earlier analysis of under 700 of the donors. In a later analysis, HLA-associated TCR beta chains were found to be more clonally expanded and to have lower generation probabilities than equally common non-associated chains. A group of highly shared sequence variants was considered likely to be a technical artifact of the sequencing pipeline. A later analysis found that most CMV-associated TCR beta chains appeared HLA-restricted, with HLA associations seemingly driven largely by CMV exposure. The cohort was sequenced for TCR beta chains only, and without alpha or paired-chain data the features that could be detected were limited.

The library was generated by the immunoSEQ multiplex PCR assay. The multiplex PCR relied on a mix of 60 forward primers for TCR Vbeta segments and 13 reverse primers for TCR Jbeta segments. Amplification of the CDR3 region of rearranged TCR beta genes was performed with a multiplex PCR assay on genomic DNA. The amplified TCR beta libraries were sequenced on the Illumina HiSeq System as 87-base-pair reads. Concerning the study's data processing: Across the roughly 700 repertoires, a later analysis counted around 80 million unique TCR beta chains, roughly 11 million of which were shared by at least two donors. Raw reads were error-corrected and collapsed into unique sequences by a nearest-neighbor algorithm in which closely related sequences were merged to remove PCR and sequencing errors. To assign V, D and J gene segments, CDR3 sequences were aligned to IMGT reference sequences. For a sequence to be retained, a match of at least six nucleotides to both a V gene segment and a J gene segment was required. A rearrangement was called productive if the CDR3 had no stop codons and remained in frame with V and J, and every other rearrangement was called non-productive. Following IMGT convention, CDR3 was defined as the stretch from the second conserved V-encoded cysteine up to the conserved J-encoded phenylalanine. The earlier analysis of approximately 500 of the donors excluded sequences that lacked an unambiguous match to a single V gene segment. In an earlier analysis of 587 of the donors, V segments were called functional above 56.7% productive rearrangements and were called segregating when the between-donor standard deviation exceeded 5%. A statistical classification framework was built to diagnose cytomegalovirus status from the catalog of TCR beta chain sequences. V and J gene assignment, in a later analysis, came from comparing TCR nucleotide sequences with IMGT/GENE-DB human TR gene sequences. A later analysis assigned CDR3 sequences and most-parsimonious VDJ recombination scenarios with the TCRdist pipeline. In a later analysis, every TCR beta chain was defined by the combination of its CDR3 amino acid sequence and its V-gene family, and reads without a unique V-gene family were dropped. As a way to deal with suspected cross-contamination and a sequencing artifact, a later analysis dropped 450 to 600 nucleotide sequences that were highly shared and had low generation probability. A later analysis calculated a clonal expansion index for each public chain from normalized within-repertoire ranks of inferred template counts. In a later analysis, generation probabilities were computed using a VDJ recombination model fitted to out-of-frame rearrangements, and the results were checked against IGoR. In a later analysis, hypergeometric tests were used to score TCR-TCR, TCR-HLA and TCR-CMV co-occurrence, with a repertoire-size bias correction applied to TCR pairs. In a later analysis, false discovery rates were estimated by permuting HLA or CMV assignments 20 times. In a later analysis, co-occurring TCRs were grouped with DBSCAN, and TCRdist sequence similarity was added when clustering was performed within HLA-allele-positive subsets. Repertoires with fewer than 30,000 or more than 120,000 public chains, plus five repertoires with anomalous nucleotide sharing, were excluded from co-occurrence clustering. Drawn from immuneACCESS, this table holds only the in-frame rearrangements with V and J called that TCRdb kept. Clones are partly lost; checked studies trace under half to an unresolved V gene and leave the rest unexplained. V, J and clone size reflect that table, while D and trimming were determined from the DNA. This sample comprises roughly 230,000 clones, around 90% of them detected only once. The top ten clones comprise around 1.7% of the sample.

CDR1 is given as SGHAT and CDR2 as FQNNGV, both from the germline V gene. The CDR3 measures 13 amino acids from cysteine to phenylalanine. Only CDR3 DNA remains: 39 bases, in frame from the first base. V and J are truncated by 1 base and 5 bases respectively, leaving an intervening sequence of 9 bases. Sequencing input: PBMCs. The V and J genes are TRBV11-2 and TRBJ2-7, with the D gene not confidently named. The clonotype was recovered from a girl aged 2-10 years in good health and CMV-seronegative. The DNA reads TGTGCCAGCAGCTTAGGGCAGTCCCACGAGCAGTACTTC. It encodes CASSLGQSHEQYF. This CDR3, with the reference TRBV11-2 and TRBJ2-7 proteins standing in past its ends, gives the full variable domain EAGVAQSPRYKIIEKRQSVAFWCNPISGHATLYWYQQILGQGPKLLIQFQNNGVVDDSQLPKDRFSAERLKGVDSTLKIQPAKLEDSAVYLCASSLGQSHEQYFGPGTRLTVT.